A single sample is the source of the 21 T cell receptor beta chains below, sequenced in a study of T cell repertoires in cytomegalovirus infection (dated by TCRdb to about 2019). Sequenced using an Illumina HiSeq 1500. In TCRdb, the public reads were trimmed at Q25 with fastp and aligned with MiXCR, with productive beta chains retained. Each entry is one CDR3 protein sequence, shown with its most common DNA and genes. The sample contains approximately 490,000 distinct CDR3 sequences, around 10% of them found a single time. Of the sample, approximately 10% is held by the ten largest clones. Sequencing was done on a sample of PBMCs. The source of these receptors is a human donor in good health (CMV status not recorded). Some clones in this sample may be carry-over from other donors' samples.

This clonotype was seen ten or more times. J is TRBJ2-1 and V is TRBV11-2; 11 positions agree with TRBD2. The trim removed 5 bases at V and 6 bases at J, leaving 3 bases unmatched. Germline assignment: CDR1 SGHAT and CDR2 FQNNGV. The CDR3 has 14 residues. The CDR3 region is CASSTGLAGNEQFF. The CDR3 nucleotides read TGTGCCAGCAGCACAGGACTAGCGGGCAATGAGCAGTTCTTC.

The chain is built from TRBV5-1 and TRBJ1-1; D remains ambiguous. CDR1 is SGHRS and CDR2 is YFSETQ in the germline V gene. The V and J ends lost 4 bases and 0 bases respectively, with 16 bases between them. The CDR3 is 16 residues long. The CDR3 DNA reads TGCGCCAGCAGCGGAGGAGGTGACGGGCTGAACACTGAAGCTTTCTTT. It is translated as CASSGGGDGLNTEAFF.

CDR3 DNA sequence: TGCGCCAGCAGCCTTAATGGGGCAGGGGTGAAAGCTTTCTTT. Protein sequence: CASSLNGAGVKAFF. The V gene is TRBV5-1, the J gene TRBJ1-1; perhaps TRBD1 as D (6 bases). This CDR3 comprises 14 residues. V shed 4 bases and J shed 9 bases, with 19 bases lying between them. Germline values: CDR1 SGHRS, CDR2 YFSETQ.

This clonotype was recorded at least ten times. This chain links TRBV6-5 with TRBJ1-5; D not resolved. Germline V gives CDR1 MNHEY, CDR2 SVGAGI. The length of the CDR3 is 13 residues. V was cut by 7 bases and J by 7 bases, with 14 bases left in between. This CDR3 is CASTPAPRQPQHF. The CDR3 DNA is TGTGCCAGCACTCCTGCGCCTAGACAGCCCCAGCATTTT.

A few counts support this clonotype. The rearrangement joins TRBV15 to TRBJ1-1, with unresolved D. Trimming cost V 1 base and J 0 bases, with 9 bases left between them. Germline V gene data show CDR1 as LNHNV and CDR2 as YYDKDF (reference sequence). CDR3 length: 15 amino acids. DNA for the CDR3: TGTGCCACCAGCAGAGGTGGCACCGTGAACACTGAAGCTTTCTTT. Its protein product is CATSRGGTVNTEAFF.

V gene TRBV29-1 combines with J gene TRBJ1-1; 8 bases align to TRBD1. V trimming: 6 bases; J trimming: 0 bases; junction bases outside the gene matches: 3. Germline V CDR1 and CDR2: SQVTM, ANQGSEA. CDR3 length equals 13 residues. In nucleotides, the CDR3 is TGCAGCGTGACGACAGGGGTGAACACTGAAGCTTTCTTT. Translated: CSVTTGVNTEAFF.

With regard to this clonotype: A much bigger clone sits one base away, suggesting this may be a read error. The chain carries TRBV7-9 and TRBJ2-1; possibly TRBD1 or TRBD2 for D (6 bases each). The germline gives CDR1 SEHNR, CDR2 FQNEAQ (reference sequence). The CDR3 is made up of 14 amino acids. CDR3 sequence (DNA): TGTGCCAGCAGCCTCATAAGGAGGGACAATGAGGAGTTCTTC. Its protein is CASSLIRRDNEEFF.

This clonotype was recorded a few times. The rearrangement links TRBV19 to TRBJ1-4; 8 nucleotides align to TRBD1. Germline trimming cut 5 bases from V and 5 bases from J; bases unmatched to any gene: 7. CDR3 length: 15 residues. CDR1 and CDR2 (germline): LNHDA, SQIVND (reference sequence). The CDR3 DNA reads TGTGCCAGTAGTTCGGGACAGGAGATAAATGAAAAACTGTTTTTT. The encoded protein is CASSSGQEINEKLFF. The entire variable domain, with the rest obtained from reference TRBV19 and TRBJ1-4, is as follows: DGGITQSPKYLFRKEGQNVTLSCEQNLNHDAMYWYRQDPGQGLRLIYYSQIVNDFQKGDIAEGYSVSREKKESFPLTVTSAQKNPTAFYLCASSSGQEINEKLFFGSGTQLSVL.

This clonotype has a handful of counts. In nucleotides, the CDR3 is TGTGCCAGCAGTTTAAGCTCACGAGCTTTCTTT. This sequence encodes CASSLSSRAFF. V gene TRBV12-3 or TRBV12-4 combines with J gene TRBJ1-1, with D hard to call. Between the trimmed V and J ends, which lost 2 bases and 10 bases, there was a span of 8 bases. There are 11 residues in the CDR3.

Only a few counts were recorded for this clonotype. V usage is TRBV5-6 and J usage is TRBJ1-1; TRBD1 might be the D (5 bases). V shed 3 bases and J shed 6 bases, with 12 bases lying between them. The germline V gene encodes CDR1 SGHDT and CDR2 YYEEEE. This CDR3 is 13 amino acids long. CDR3 protein: CASSWGGAPEAFF. In nucleotides, the CDR3 is TGTGCCAGCAGCTGGGGAGGGGCCCCTGAAGCTTTCTTT.

This clonotype was counted a few times. The chain recombines TRBV19 with TRBJ2-2, with D possibly TRBD1 on 5 matching bases. V was clipped by 7 bases and J by 2 bases, with 11 bases between them. The CDR3 is 14 amino acids. Germline CDR1 reads LNHDA; CDR2 reads SQIVND (reference sequence). The CDR3 spells CASNRQGNTGELFF. The DNA for the CDR3 is TGTGCCAGTAATCGGCAGGGCAACACCGGGGAGCTGTTTTTT. Supplemented by reference TRBV19 and TRBJ2-2, the full variable domain reads DGGITQSPKYLFRKEGQNVTLSCEQNLNHDAMYWYRQDPGQGLRLIYYSQIVNDFQKGDIAEGYSVSREKKESFPLTVTSAQKNPTAFYLCASNRQGNTGELFFGEGSRLTVL.

This clonotype has ten or more counts. CDR3 DNA: TGTGCCAGCAGCCCGACAGGGCCCTACGAGCAGTACTTC. This codes for CASSPTGPYEQYF. The rearrangement uses TRBV7-3 and TRBJ2-7, with 7 bases lining up with TRBD1. Trimming took 5 bases from V and 2 from J; bases not matched to a gene: 3. The CDR3 sequence is 13 residues long. Germline CDR1 is SGHTA and CDR2 is FQGTGA.

This clonotype was observed at least ten times. The gene calls are TRBV7-8 and TRBJ2-1; 13 nucleotides agree with TRBD2. Trimming cost V 8 bases and J 2 bases; bases outside gene matches: 0. This CDR3 is built from 14 residues. CDR1 SGHVS and CDR2 FQNEAQ come from the germline V gene. CDR3 in DNA: TGTGCCAGCGGACTAGCGGGAGCCTACAATGAGCAGTTCTTC. Protein sequence: CASGLAGAYNEQFF.

This clonotype was seen ten or more times. J is TRBJ2-2 and V is TRBV11-3; the D gene is possibly TRBD1 (6 bases). Germline V gene data show CDR1 as SGHNT and CDR2 as YENEEA. The CDR3 runs to 15 residues. V was cut by 5 bases and J by 5 bases, with 15 bases left in between. The CDR3 coding sequence is TGTGCCAGCAGCCTACAGGGCACGGAGACCGGGGAGCTGTTTTTT. This sequence encodes CASSLQGTETGELFF.

This clonotype came up many times. The chain is built from TRBV12-3 or TRBV12-4 and TRBJ1-2, with 7 bases fitting TRBD1. Unmatched junction bases numbered 8, after V lost 5 bases and J lost 8 bases. The CDR3 extends over 13 amino acids. CDR3 loop: CASSPQGDQGYTF. In DNA form, the CDR3 reads TGTGCCAGCAGTCCGCAGGGGGACCAGGGCTACACCTTC.

The chain carries TRBV29-1 and TRBJ2-2; a weak D match, TRBD1 (6 bases). Germline values: CDR1 SQVTM, CDR2 ANQGSEA. Between the trimmed V and J ends, which lost 6 bases and 1 base, there was a span of 9 bases. The CDR3 length is 13 residues. CDR3 sequence (DNA): TGCAGCGTGACAGGACAGAACACCGGGGAGCTGTTTTTT. It specifies CSVTGQNTGELFF.

This clonotype appeared many times. The chain links TRBV3-1 to TRBJ2-1; weak D call: TRBD2 (6 bases). Germline CDR1 is LGHDT and CDR2 is YNNKEL (reference sequence). V lost 4 bases and J lost 5, with 21 bases in between. There are 17 residues in the CDR3. The CDR3 coding sequence is TGTGCCAGCAGCCGGTCCTCGACTAGAGTCACCAACAATGAGCAGTTCTTC. This sequence encodes CASSRSSTRVTNNEQFF.

This clonotype showed up many times. For the CDR3, the DNA is TGTGCCAGCAGCTCTATGGGACGGTTGAACACTGAAGCTTTCTTT. Amino acid sequence: CASSSMGRLNTEAFF. The chain employs TRBV7-2 and TRBJ1-1; a weak D match, TRBD1 (5 bases). Trimming stripped 4 bases from V and 0 bases from J, with 12 bases between. CDR1 and CDR2 (germline): SGHTA, FQGNSA. The CDR3 contains 15 residues.

The table lists this clonotype with a few counts. The rearrangement links TRBV29-1 to TRBJ2-1, with a possible D match to TRBD2 (6 bases). With 4 bases removed from V and 9 bases from J, the gap between germline ends came to 16 bases. This CDR3 is 13 amino acids long. Germline CDR1 is SQVTM and CDR2 is ANQGSEA. CDR3 nucleotides: TGCAGCGTTGTTTCGGGAGTGGAGATTGAGCAGTTCTTC. This gives the protein CSVVSGVEIEQFF.

This clonotype was picked up many times. The chain recombines TRBV2 with TRBJ1-5; D is uncertain. This CDR3 has 14 amino acids. The V gene lost 4 bases and the J gene lost 1 base, with 8 bases spanning the gap. CDR1 SNHLY and CDR2 FYNNEI come from the germline V gene. Here the CDR3 reads CASSATASNQPQHF. CDR3 bases: TGTGCCAGCAGTGCAACAGCCAGCAATCAGCCCCAGCATTTT.

This clonotype came up many times. V and J are TRBV10-3 and TRBJ1-5; a weak D match, TRBD1 (5 bases). The CDR3 has 14 amino acids. V was trimmed by 2 bases and J by 5 bases, leaving 10 bases between them. Per germline, CDR1 ENHRY and CDR2 SYGVKD. The CDR3 here is CAISEGGGDQPQHF. Here the CDR3 DNA reads TGTGCCATCAGTGAGGGTGGAGGGGATCAGCCCCAGCATTTT.